This TCR beta chain came from a study of T cells in Graves' hyperthyroidism and ophthalmopathy. The study, taken as a whole, reports: Ophthalmopathy onset followed model prediction by a median around 6.6 months. Ophthalmopathy was distinguished from stable hyperthyroidism by 13 V-J signatures.

Ophthalmopathy patients had moderate-to-severe active disease, CAS ≥3, NOSPECS ≥4, and disease duration under 3 months. V gave up 5 bases and J gave up 7 bases; unmatched junction bases: 12. Germline values: CDR1 SGHAT, CDR2 FQNNGV. This CDR3 is built from 17 residues. It was RNA transcripts that yielded the amplified TCR beta CDR3 regions. Carried out on the TCR CDR3, a first-round RT-PCR used the HTBI primer set. From the multiplex PCR reads, TCRdb called clonotypes with MiXCR, one entry per CDR3 protein. There are fewer than 250,000 distinct CDR3 sequences in the sample; about 16% occur only once, and approximately 30% lies in the top ten. Ten or more counts support this clonotype. Antigen specificity is unknown.

The J gene is TRBJ2-5, the V gene TRBV11-2, with 14 bases identical to TRBD2. The source material was blood. The sequence was collected from a woman between 18 and 29 years old with Graves' ophthalmopathy. CDR3 DNA sequence: TGTGCCAGCAGCCCTCGGACTAGCGGGGGGCCTACGACGACCCAGTACTTC. It encodes CASSPRTSGGPTTTQYF.